The 5 T cell receptor beta chains below were found in one sample sequenced in a study of early T cells in non-severe SARS-CoV-2 infection. TCRdb processed the 5' RACE reads anew with MiXCR; each CDR3 protein has one entry. The table includes tens of thousands of distinct CDR3 sequences, 9.5% to 15% detected once. The sample comprised whole blood. The receptor source for this set is an adult who was a healthcare worker with PCR-confirmed SARS-CoV-2 infection or an uninfected control (not recorded which).

The chain couples TRBV2 to TRBJ2-3; 10 nucleotides match TRBD1. V lost 2 bases, J lost 5 bases, and 4 bases stayed unmatched. Germline values: CDR1 SNHLY, CDR2 FYNNEI. CDR3 length: 15 residues. This chain's CDR3 is CASSEFRTGGDTQYF. The CDR3 region has the DNA TGTGCCAGCAGTGAATTCAGGACAGGGGGAGATACGCAGTATTTT.

The chain is built from TRBV11-2 and TRBJ2-1; weak D call: TRBD2 (6 bases). This CDR3 has 13 amino acids. V was cut by 5 bases and J by 14 bases, with 19 bases left in between. Germline-derived CDR1 and CDR2 are SGHAT and FQNNGV. The CDR3 reads CASSRGRESQEFF. CDR3 coding DNA: TGTGCCAGCAGCCGAGGCCGGGAGAGCCAAGAGTTCTTC.

This clonotype was counted many times. The chain employs TRBV10-1 and TRBJ2-3; maybe TRBD2 (6 bases). The CDR3 is made up of 15 amino acids. Germline CDR1 is WNHNN and CDR2 is SYGVQD (reference sequence). V shed 4 bases and J shed 0 bases, with 11 bases lying between them. This CDR3 is CASSVGGVSTDTQYF. The CDR3 DNA follows: TGCGCCAGCAGTGTCGGCGGGGTTAGCACAGATACGCAGTATTTT.

J is TRBJ2-4 and V is TRBV7-9; D assignment may be TRBD1 or TRBD2 (5 bases each). Trimming pared 1 base from V and 3 bases from J, leaving 13 bases between. CDR1 SEHNR and CDR2 FQNEAQ come from the germline V gene (reference sequence). The CDR3 sequence is 16 residues long. Here the CDR3 DNA reads TGTGCCAGCAGCTTAGGAGGGGATCGACGCAAAAACATTCAGTACTTC. It specifies CASSLGGDRRKNIQYF.

The chain employs TRBV28 and TRBJ1-1; D is uncertain. The CDR3 runs 16 residues. Trimming left V 6 bases short and J 0 bases short, with 17 bases between. Germline V gives CDR1 MDHEN, CDR2 SYDVKM. The CDR3 DNA reads as TGTGCCAGCAGGGAGACAATAAAGGAGCTGAACACTGAAGCTTTCTTT. Translated, it gives CASRETIKELNTEAFF.